The present TCR beta chain was sequenced within a study of T-cell memory formation after mild COVID-19. Whole-study findings and limits: Day 15 to 85 contracting clones showed balanced CD4/CD8; day 15 to 37 expanders favored CD4+.

Notes on this clonotype: Its specificity is not known.

Germline-derived CDR1 and CDR2 are SGHTA and FQGNSA. The CDR3 is made up of 14 amino acids. The V end lost 2 bases, the J end lost 4 bases, and 11 bases lay between the germline ends. Constant-segment primers were used for 5'RACE, and the resulting TCR alpha and TCR beta cDNA libraries carried sample barcodes and UMIs. TCRdb redid the calling of the 5' RACE reads with MiXCR, one entry per CDR3 protein. The sample lists roughly 250,000 distinct CDR3 sequences, approximately 16% occurring once. This chain joins TRBV7-2 and TRBJ1-1; D is perhaps TRBD1 (5 bases). Sequencing was done on a sample of PBMCs or a T cell subset sorted from them (not recorded which). The sequence was collected from a man in his late teens or twenties who had mild COVID-19 (a few samples of this study predate the infection). Cell type and time point are not known. CDR3 DNA sequence: TGTGCCAGCAGCTTACAGGGATCGAGCACTGAAGCTTTCTTT. It translates to CASSLQGSSTEAFF.